This T cell receptor beta chain is from a study of T cells after yellow fever vaccination. Findings and caveats of the study: The CD4 compartment and the CD8 compartment contained a small share of clonotypes in common. Within FACS-sorted repertoires, abundant clonotypes contaminating from the bulk population could be present.

Template switching by 5'RACE produced TCR cDNA, adding a universal primer site and UMIs. TCRdb recomputed calls from the 5' RACE reads with MiXCR, one row per CDR3 protein. The table lists just under 600,000 distinct CDR3 sequences, roughly 13% of them singletons, with around 15% in the top ten. V was trimmed by 1 base and J by 6 bases, leaving 9 bases between them. Germline V gene data show CDR1 as SEHNR and CDR2 as FQNEAQ (reference sequence). The CDR3 has 13 amino acids. Notes on this clonotype: Its antigen is unknown.

J is TRBJ1-1 and V is TRBV7-9; D is unresolved. The sample was PBMCs, taken on the day of the yellow fever booster vaccination. This clonotype was obtained from a man younger than 40 who received the YFV17D yellow fever vaccine. Here the CDR3 reads CASSLEGIAEAFF. The CDR3 bases are TGTGCCAGCAGCTTAGAAGGTATCGCTGAAGCTTTCTTT. The variable domain in full, with the rest retrieved from reference TRBV7-9 and TRBJ1-1, is DTGVSQNPRHKITKRGQNVTFRCDPISEHNRLYWYRQTLGQGPEFLTYFQNEAQLEKSRLLSDRFSAERPKGSFSTLEIQRTEQGDSAMYLCASSLEGIAEAFFGQGTRLTVV.